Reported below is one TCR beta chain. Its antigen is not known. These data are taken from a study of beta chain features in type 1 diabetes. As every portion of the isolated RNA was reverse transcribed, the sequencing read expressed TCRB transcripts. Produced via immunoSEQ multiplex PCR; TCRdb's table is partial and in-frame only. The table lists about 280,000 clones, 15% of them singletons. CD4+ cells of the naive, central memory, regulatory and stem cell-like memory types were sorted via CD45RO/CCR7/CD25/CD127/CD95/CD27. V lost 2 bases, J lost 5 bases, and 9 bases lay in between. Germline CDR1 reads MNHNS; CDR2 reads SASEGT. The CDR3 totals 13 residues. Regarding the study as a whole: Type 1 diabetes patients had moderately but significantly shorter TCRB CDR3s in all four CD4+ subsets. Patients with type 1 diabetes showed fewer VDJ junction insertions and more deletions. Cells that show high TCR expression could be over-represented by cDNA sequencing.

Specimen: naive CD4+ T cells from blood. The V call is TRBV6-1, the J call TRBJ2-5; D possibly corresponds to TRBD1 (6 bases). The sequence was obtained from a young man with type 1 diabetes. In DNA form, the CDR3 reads TGTGCCAGCAGTGAAACAGGGATGGAGACCCAGTACTTC. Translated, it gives CASSETGMETQYF.